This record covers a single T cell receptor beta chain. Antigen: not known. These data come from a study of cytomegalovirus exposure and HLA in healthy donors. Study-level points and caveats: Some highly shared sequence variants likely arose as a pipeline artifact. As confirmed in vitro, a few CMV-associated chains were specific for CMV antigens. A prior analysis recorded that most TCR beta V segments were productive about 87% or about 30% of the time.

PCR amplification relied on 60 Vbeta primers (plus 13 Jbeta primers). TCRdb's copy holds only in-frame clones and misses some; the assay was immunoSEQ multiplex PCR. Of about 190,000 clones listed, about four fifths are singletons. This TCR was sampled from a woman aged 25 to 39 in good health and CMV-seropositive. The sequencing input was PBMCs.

The CDR3 spells CASSLSVGLAGNEQYF. In DNA form, the CDR3 reads TGTGCCAGCAGCTTATCCGTGGGACTAGCGGGAAACGAGCAGTACTTC. The chain has TRBV7-2 and TRBJ2-7, with 13 bases lining up with TRBD2. The CDR3 is 16 residues long. CDR1 and CDR2 (germline): SGHTA, FQGNSA. The trim removed 2 bases at V and 5 bases at J, leaving 6 bases unmatched.